This TCR beta chain was sequenced in a study of T cell repertoires in cytomegalovirus infection. Study overall: Public TCR beta signatures indicated both CMV infection and matching HLA type. Overall study findings and caveats: HLA-C-restricted CMV clonotypes gave the most frequent clonotype in two of eight donors.

This clonotype was counted many times. The target antigen is unknown. TCRdb re-called the reads with MiXCR, one entry per CDR3 protein. The sample includes around 450,000 distinct CDR3 sequences, around 11% of them seen just once. Trimming removed 5 bases from V and 5 bases from J, with 10 bases in between. Germline loops: CDR1 SGHTA, CDR2 FQGNSA. The CDR3 spans 12 residues. The sequence was collected from a human donor in good health (CMV status not recorded). Some clones in this sample may be carry-over from other donors' samples. The rearrangement joins TRBV7-2 to TRBJ2-7; no clear D. The sequencing sample was made of PBMCs. The CDR3 reads CASSRGSDEQYF. Here the CDR3 DNA reads TGTGCCAGCAGCCGTGGAAGCGACGAGCAGTACTTC.